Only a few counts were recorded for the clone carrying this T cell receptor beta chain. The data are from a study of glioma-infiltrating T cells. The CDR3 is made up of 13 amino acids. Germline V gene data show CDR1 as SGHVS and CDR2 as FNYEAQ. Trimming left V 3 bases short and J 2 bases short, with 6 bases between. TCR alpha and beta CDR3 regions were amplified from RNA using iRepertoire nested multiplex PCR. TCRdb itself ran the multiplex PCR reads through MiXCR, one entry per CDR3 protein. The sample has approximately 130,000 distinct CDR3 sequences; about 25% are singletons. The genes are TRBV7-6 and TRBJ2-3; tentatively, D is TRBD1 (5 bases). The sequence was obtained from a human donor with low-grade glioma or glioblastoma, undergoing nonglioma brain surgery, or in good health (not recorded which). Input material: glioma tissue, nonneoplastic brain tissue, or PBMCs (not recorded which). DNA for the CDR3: TGTGCCAGCAGCTTGGGGCTCACAGATACGCAGTATTTT. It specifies CASSLGLTDTQYF.